The source of this T cell receptor beta chain is a study of shared clonotypes between healthy human individuals. Across the study: Three CD4 naive, three CD4 memory, two CD8 naive and one CD8 memory plate were used per donor. Study-level points and caveats: The study found about 5% of naive CD4 clonotypes shared across a few donors.

Naive CD8 cells lacked CD45RO, underwent positive selection for CCR7 and left out terminally differentiated effector memory CD45RA+ cells. Donation came from healthy HIV-negative adults that had no recent acute infections or vaccinations. Assay execution proceeded at the deep level. Clones were read by immunoSEQ multiplex PCR, and TCRdb kept only the in-frame ones, dropping some. The sample lists roughly 600,000 clones, roughly 98% seen once, with approximately 0.3% in the top ten. Comments on this clone: The antigen is not known.

The CDR3 runs to 17 residues. V shed 5 bases, J shed 5 bases, and the junction held 12 bases outside the gene matches. Per germline, CDR1 SEHNR and CDR2 FQNEAQ (reference sequence). Sequencing was performed on naive CD8+ T cells sorted from blood. The TCR sequence derives from a man aged 30-40 years in good health. This chain joins TRBV7-9 and TRBJ2-7, with 13 bases fitting TRBD2. In DNA, the CDR3 is TGTGCCAGCAGCCTTCAAAAGGGGACTAGCGGGGACCACGAGCAGTACTTC. It encodes CASSLQKGTSGDHEQYF.